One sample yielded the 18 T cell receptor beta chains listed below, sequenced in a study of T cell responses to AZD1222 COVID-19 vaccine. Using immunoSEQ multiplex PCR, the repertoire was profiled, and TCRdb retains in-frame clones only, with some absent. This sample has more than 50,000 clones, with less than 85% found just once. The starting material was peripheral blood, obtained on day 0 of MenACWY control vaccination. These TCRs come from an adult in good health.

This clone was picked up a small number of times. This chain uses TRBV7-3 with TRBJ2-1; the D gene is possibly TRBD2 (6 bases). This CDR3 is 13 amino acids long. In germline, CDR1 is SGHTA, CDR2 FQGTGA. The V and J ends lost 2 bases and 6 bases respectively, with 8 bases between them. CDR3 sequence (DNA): TGTGCCAGCAGCTTAGGAGCGGGCAATGAGCAGTTCTTC. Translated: CASSLGAGNEQFF. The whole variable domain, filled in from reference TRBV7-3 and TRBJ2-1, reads GAGVSQTPSNKVTEKGKYVELRCDPISGHTALYWYRQSLGQGPEFLIYFQGTGAADDSGLPNDRFFAVRPEGSVSTLKIQRTERGDSAVYLCASSLGAGNEQFFGPGTRLTVL.

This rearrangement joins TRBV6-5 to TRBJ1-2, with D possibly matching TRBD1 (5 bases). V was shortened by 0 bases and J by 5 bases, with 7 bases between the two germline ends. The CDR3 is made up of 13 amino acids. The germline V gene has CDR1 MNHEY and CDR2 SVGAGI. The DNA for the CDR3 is TGTGCCAGCAGTTACTCGAAGGGGTATGGCTACACCTTC. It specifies CASSYSKGYGYTF.

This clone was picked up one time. The DNA for the CDR3 is TGTGCCAGCGCGGGAAAAGGGAGGAACGAGCAGTACTTC. The encoded protein is CASAGKGRNEQYF. The chain joins TRBV5-5 to TRBJ2-7; D might be TRBD2 (6 bases). Germline V gene sequence: CDR1 SGHKS, CDR2 YYEKEE (reference sequence). Trimming cost V 7 bases and J 5 bases, with 16 bases left between them. This CDR3 is 13 amino acids long.

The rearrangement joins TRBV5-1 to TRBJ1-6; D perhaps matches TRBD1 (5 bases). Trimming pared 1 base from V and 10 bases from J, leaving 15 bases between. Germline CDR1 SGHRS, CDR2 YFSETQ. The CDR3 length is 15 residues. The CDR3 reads CASSLTPRDESPLHF. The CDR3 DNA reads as TGCGCCAGCAGCTTGACCCCCCGGGACGAATCACCCCTCCACTTT.

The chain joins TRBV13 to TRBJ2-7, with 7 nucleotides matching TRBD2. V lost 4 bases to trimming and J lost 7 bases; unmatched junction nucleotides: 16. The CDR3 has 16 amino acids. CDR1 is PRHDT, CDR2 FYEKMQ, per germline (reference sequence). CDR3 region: CASSSRQLGGAGEQYF. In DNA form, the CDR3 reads TGTGCCAGCAGCTCCCGGCAACTGGGGGGAGCGGGGGAGCAGTACTTC.

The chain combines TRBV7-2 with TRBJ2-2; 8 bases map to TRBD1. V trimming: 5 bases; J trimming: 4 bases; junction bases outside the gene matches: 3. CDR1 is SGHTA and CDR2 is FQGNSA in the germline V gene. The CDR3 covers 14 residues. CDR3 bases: TGTGCCAGCAGCCGGACAGGGCGCACCGGGGAGCTGTTTTTT. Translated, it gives CASSRTGRTGELFF.

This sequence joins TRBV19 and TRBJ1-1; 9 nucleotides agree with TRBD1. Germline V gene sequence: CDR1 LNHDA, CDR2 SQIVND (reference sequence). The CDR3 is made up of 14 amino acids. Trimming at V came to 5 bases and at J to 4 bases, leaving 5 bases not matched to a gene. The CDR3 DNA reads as TGTGCCAGTAGTGCCGGGACAGGGTTCACTGAAGCTTTCTTT. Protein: CASSAGTGFTEAFF.

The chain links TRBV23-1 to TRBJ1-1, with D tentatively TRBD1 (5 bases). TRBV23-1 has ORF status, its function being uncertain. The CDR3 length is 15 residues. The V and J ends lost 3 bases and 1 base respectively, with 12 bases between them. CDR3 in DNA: TGCGCCAGCAGTCAGCCCGGGACGGGGAACACTGAAGCTTTCTTT. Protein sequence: CASSQPGTGNTEAFF.

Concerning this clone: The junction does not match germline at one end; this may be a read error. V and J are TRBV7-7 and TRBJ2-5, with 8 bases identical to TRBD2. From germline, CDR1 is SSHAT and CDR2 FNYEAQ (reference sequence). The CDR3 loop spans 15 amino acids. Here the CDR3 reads CASSLGSGSTETQYF. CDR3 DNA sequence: TGTGCTAGCAGCTTAGGGAGCGGGAGTACGGAGACCCAGTACTTC.

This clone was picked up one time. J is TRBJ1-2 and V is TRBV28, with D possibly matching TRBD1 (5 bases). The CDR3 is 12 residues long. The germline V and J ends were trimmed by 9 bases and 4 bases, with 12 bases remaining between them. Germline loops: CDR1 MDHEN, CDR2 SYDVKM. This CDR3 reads CASDDRVYGYTF. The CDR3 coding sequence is TGTGCCAGTGACGACAGAGTCTATGGCTACACCTTC.

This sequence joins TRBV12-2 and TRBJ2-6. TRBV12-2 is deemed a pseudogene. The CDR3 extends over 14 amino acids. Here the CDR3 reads CASRINPGANVLTF. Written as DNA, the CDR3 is TGTGCAAGTCGGATAAATCCTGGGGCCAACGTCCTGACTTTC.

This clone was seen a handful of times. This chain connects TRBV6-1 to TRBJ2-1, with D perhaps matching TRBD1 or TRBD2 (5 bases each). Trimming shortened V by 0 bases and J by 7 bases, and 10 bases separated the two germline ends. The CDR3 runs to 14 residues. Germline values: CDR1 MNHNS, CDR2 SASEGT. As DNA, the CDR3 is TGTGCCAGCAGTGAAGCCCAGGGACCTAATGAGCAGTTCTTC. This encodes CASSEAQGPNEQFF.

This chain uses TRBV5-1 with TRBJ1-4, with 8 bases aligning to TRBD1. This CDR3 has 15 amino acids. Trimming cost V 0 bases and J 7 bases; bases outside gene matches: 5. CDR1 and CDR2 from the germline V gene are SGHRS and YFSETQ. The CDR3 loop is CASSLDVGTGEKLFF. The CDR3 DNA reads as TGCGCCAGCAGCTTGGATGTAGGGACAGGTGAAAAACTGTTTTTT. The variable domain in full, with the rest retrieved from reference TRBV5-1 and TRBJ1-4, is KAGVTQTPRYLIKTRGQQVTLSCSPISGHRSVSWYQQTPGQGLQFLFEYFSETQRNKGNFPGRFSGRQFSNSRSEMNVSTLELGDSALYLCASSLDVGTGEKLFFGSGTQLSVL.

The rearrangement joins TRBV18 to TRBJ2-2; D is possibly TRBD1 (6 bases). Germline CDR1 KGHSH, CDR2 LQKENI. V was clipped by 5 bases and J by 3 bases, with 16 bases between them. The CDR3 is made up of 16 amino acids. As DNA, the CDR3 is TGTGCCAGCTCAATCAGGGGCAGTTGGGACACCGGGGAGCTGTTTTTT. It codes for CASSIRGSWDTGELFF.

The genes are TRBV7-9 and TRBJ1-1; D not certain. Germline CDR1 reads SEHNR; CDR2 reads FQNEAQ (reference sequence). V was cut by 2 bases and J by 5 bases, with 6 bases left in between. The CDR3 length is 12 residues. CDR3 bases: TGTGCCAGCAGCTTAACTTCTACTGAAGCTTTCTTT. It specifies CASSLTSTEAFF.

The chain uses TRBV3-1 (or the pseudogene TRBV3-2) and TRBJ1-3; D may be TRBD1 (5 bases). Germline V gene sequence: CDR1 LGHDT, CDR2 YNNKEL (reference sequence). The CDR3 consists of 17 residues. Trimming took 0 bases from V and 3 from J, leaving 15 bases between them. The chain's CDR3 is CASSQDPKGLGGNTIYF. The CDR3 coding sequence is TGTGCCAGCAGCCAAGATCCCAAGGGGTTGGGTGGAAACACCATATATTTT.

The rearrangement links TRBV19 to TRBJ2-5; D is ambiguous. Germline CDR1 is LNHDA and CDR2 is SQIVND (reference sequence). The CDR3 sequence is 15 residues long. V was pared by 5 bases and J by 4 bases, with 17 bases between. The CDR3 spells CASSPRTVWGETQYF. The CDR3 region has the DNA TGTGCCAGTAGTCCCCGAACGGTGTGGGGAGAGACCCAGTACTTC.

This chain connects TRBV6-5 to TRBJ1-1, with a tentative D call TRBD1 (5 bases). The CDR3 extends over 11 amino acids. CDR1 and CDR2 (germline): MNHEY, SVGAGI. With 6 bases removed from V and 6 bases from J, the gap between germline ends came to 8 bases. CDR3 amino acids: CASRGLSEAFF. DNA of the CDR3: TGTGCCAGCAGGGGGCTCTCTGAAGCTTTCTTT.